This TCR beta chain is from a study of blood T cell repertoires in COVID-19. Study-wide background: Material from acute and convalescent COVID-19 was sourced from the United States, Italy and Spain. Nucleic acid was either cDNA or gDNA, and it came from T cells, B-cell-depleted T cells, or PBMCs.

Authors' analysis steps: Reference gene primer amplification yielded estimated nucleated cell counts. Profiled with immunoSEQ multiplex PCR; TCRdb holds only in-frame clones, not every one. D and trimming come from the DNA, and the V and J calls and clone size come from that table. The sample contains tens of thousands of clones, around 80% of which appear only once. The CDR3 is 18 amino acids. Germline lookup yields CDR1 MGHRA and CDR2 YSYEKL. The germline V and J ends were trimmed by 0 bases and 2 bases, with 20 bases remaining between them. The sequenced sample consisted of peripheral blood. This rearrangement joins TRBV4-1 to TRBJ2-7; D possibly corresponds to TRBD2 (6 bases). This sequence was found in a man in his 60s with acute or convalescent COVID-19. CDR3 in amino acids: CASSQEGGALVGTYEQYF. The CDR3, as DNA: TGCGCCAGCAGCCAAGAAGGAGGGGCCTTAGTTGGGACCTACGAGCAGTACTTC.